This T cell receptor beta chain came from a study of blood T cells in healthy people across ages. A second 7 to 11 cycle PCR used barcoded and J-beta primers. From each sample, at least 2.5 million paired-end reads containing CDR3 were obtained. TCRdb ran MiXCR on the 5' RACE reads and lists one entry per CDR3 protein. The profile shows 590,000 or so distinct CDR3 sequences, approximately 30% of them singletons. The authors drew around 11 milliliters of peripheral blood from each donor. Of note for this clonotype: Since a much larger clone is just one base distant, this may be a read error.

The receptor was derived from an elderly woman in good health. The sequenced sample was blood.

The DNA of the CDR3 is TGCAGTGCTGGGGCCTCCTACGAGCAGTACTTC. Translating gives CSAGASYEQYF. V is TRBV20-1 and J is TRBJ2-7; D might be TRBD1 (5 bases). Germline V lookup: CDR1 DFQATT, CDR2 SNEGSKA (reference sequence). CDR3 length: 11 amino acids. The germline V and J ends were trimmed by 5 bases and 0 bases, with 5 bases remaining between them.